A single sample gave rise to the 21 T cell receptor beta chains below, sequenced in a study of CD8 T cells in Susac syndrome. cDNA came from about 0.46 to 1 ug RNA primed by random hexamers. TCRdb used MiXCR to reprocess the immunoSEQ multiplex PCR reads, holding one entry per CDR3 protein. The sample has under 200,000 distinct CDR3 sequences; around 94% are singletons. Sequencing was done on a sample of CD4+ T cells from PBMCs. The receptor source for this set is a human donor in good health.

The CDR3 spells CASSPDSYNSPLHF. The CDR3 DNA reads as TGTGCCAGCTCACCCGACAGTTATAATTCACCCCTCCACTTT. The rearrangement joins TRBV18 to TRBJ1-6; perhaps TRBD1 as D (5 bases). Looked up from germline, CDR1 is KGHSH and CDR2 is LQKENI. The CDR3 is 14 residues long. Trimming pared 3 bases from V and 4 bases from J, leaving 7 bases between.

The rearrangement joins TRBV3-1 to TRBJ2-7, with unresolved D. CDR3 length equals 13 residues. CDR1 is LGHDT and CDR2 is YNNKEL in the germline V gene (reference sequence). With 4 bases removed from V and 9 bases from J, the gap between germline ends came to 16 bases. CDR3 amino acids: CASSPTPTSGQYF. In nucleotides, the CDR3 is TGTGCCAGCAGCCCAACACCGACATCCGGGCAGTACTTC.

This clonotype was seen only once. The chain is built from TRBV4-1 and TRBJ2-1; 10 bases map to TRBD2. The CDR3 length is 15 residues. The V and J ends lost 1 base and 6 bases, in that order; junction bases with no gene match: 3. CDR1 is MGHRA, CDR2 YSYEKL, per germline. CDR3 region: CASSQGQRGGNEQFF. As DNA, the CDR3 is TGCGCCAGCAGCCAAGGTCAGCGGGGGGGCAATGAGCAGTTCTTC.

The V gene is TRBV14, the J gene TRBJ2-2; D is possibly TRBD2 (5 bases). Germline V lookup: CDR1 SGHDN, CDR2 FVKESK. The CDR3 spans 16 residues. V was trimmed by 1 base and J by 5 bases, leaving 14 bases between them. CDR3 region: CASSQVTRVFTGELFF. In DNA, the CDR3 is TGTGCCAGCAGCCAAGTAACGAGGGTCTTTACCGGGGAGCTGTTTTTT.

This chain joins TRBV12-3 or TRBV12-4 and TRBJ2-7; TRBD1 might be the D (5 bases). V was pared by 3 bases and J by 3 bases, with 12 bases between. This CDR3 is 14 amino acids long. The DNA for the CDR3 is TGTGCCAGCAGTTTTGTGGGGCAAAACTACGAGCAGTACTTC. Amino acids: CASSFVGQNYEQYF.

The V call is TRBV6-2 or TRBV6-3, the J call TRBJ1-1; D unclear. Germline CDR1 reads MNHEY; CDR2 reads SVGEGT. Trimming cost V 5 bases and J 4 bases, with 11 bases left between them. The CDR3 loop spans 13 amino acids. For the CDR3, the DNA is TGTGCCAGCAGTCTTGATGGGCGCACTGAAGCTTTCTTT. It specifies CASSLDGRTEAFF.

V usage is TRBV20-1 and J usage is TRBJ1-1, with D maybe TRBD1 (5 bases). Deletions cut 3 bases from V and 5 bases from J, with 13 bases between. The CDR3 extends over 13 amino acids. CDR1 is DFQATT and CDR2 is SNEGSKA in the germline V gene (reference sequence). The CDR3 DNA sequence: TGCAGTGCTAGGATAAGGGGAGAAACTGAAGCTTTCTTT. This encodes CSARIRGETEAFF.

V is TRBV29-1 and J is TRBJ2-1; 7 positions match TRBD1. J gave up 5 bases and V 4 bases, and 8 bases lay outside the gene matches. The CDR3 covers 14 residues. Germline assignment: CDR1 SQVTM and CDR2 ANQGSEA. This CDR3 reads CSVGVRTGNNEQFF. CDR3 sequence (DNA): TGCAGCGTTGGGGTTCGGACAGGCAACAATGAGCAGTTCTTC.

V gene TRBV7-3 combines with J gene TRBJ2-2, with TRBD1 as a possible D gene (6 bases). CDR1 and CDR2 from the germline V gene are SGHTA and FQGTGA. The CDR3 is 15 residues long. V lost 5 bases, J lost 3 bases, and 13 bases lay in between. Here the CDR3 reads CASSEQGPDTGELFF. The CDR3 nucleotides are TGTGCCAGCAGCGAACAGGGACCCGACACCGGGGAGCTGTTTTTT.

The rearrangement links TRBV30 to TRBJ1-6; the D gene is possibly TRBD1 (6 bases). CDR1 and CDR2 (germline): GTSNPN, SVGIG (reference sequence). The V gene lost 3 bases and the J gene lost 10 bases, with 10 bases spanning the gap. There are 12 residues in the CDR3. The CDR3 region has the DNA TGTGCCTGGAGGGACAGAGGATCACCCCTCCACTTT. Protein: CAWRDRGSPLHF.

The chain combines TRBV12-3 or TRBV12-4 with TRBJ1-3; possibly TRBD1 for D (5 bases). V was pared by 7 bases and J by 4 bases, with 11 bases between. This CDR3 spans 13 amino acids. CDR3 sequence: CASKTDYGNTIYF. In DNA, the CDR3 is TGTGCCAGCAAGACAGATTACGGAAACACCATATATTTT.

The rearrangement links TRBV2 to TRBJ2-7, with 10 positions matching TRBD2. With V trimmed by 11 bases and J by 3 bases, 13 bases remained unmatched. This CDR3 is built from 15 residues. From germline, CDR1 is SNHLY and CDR2 FYNNEI. CDR3 protein: CAGRWPRTSGYEQYF. The CDR3 DNA reads as TGTGCCGGAAGGTGGCCCCGGACTAGCGGCTACGAGCAGTACTTC.

The genes are TRBV27 and TRBJ1-6; no clear D. V was cut by 3 bases and J by 6 bases, with 12 bases left in between. CDR3 length: 15 residues. From germline, CDR1 is MNHEY and CDR2 SMNVEV (reference sequence). The CDR3: CASSFLADGNSPLHF. CDR3 in DNA: TGTGCCAGCAGTTTTCTCGCGGACGGTAATTCACCCCTCCACTTT.

Written as DNA, the CDR3 is TGTGCCAGCCTGGGGGGCGGCACAGATACGCAGTATTTT. Protein product: CASLGGGTDTQYF. J is TRBJ2-3 and V is TRBV6-2 or TRBV6-3; D is possibly TRBD1 or TRBD2 (6 bases each). Trimming removed 8 bases at V and 1 base at J, with 10 bases between. CDR1 and CDR2 (germline): MNHEY, SVGEGT. The CDR3 loop spans 13 amino acids.

The chain couples TRBV20-1 to TRBJ2-7; D gene unclear. Deletions cut 1 base from V and 5 bases from J, with 12 bases between. Per the germline V gene, CDR1 is DFQATT and CDR2 is SNEGSKA (reference sequence). This CDR3 has 13 residues. The CDR3 DNA follows: TGCAGTGCTAGAGGGAAGGCAGGCCACGAGCAGTACTTC. Residues: CSARGKAGHEQYF.

V usage is TRBV6-1 and J usage is TRBJ1-2; D is ambiguous. In germline, CDR1 is MNHNS, CDR2 SASEGT. This CDR3 has 13 amino acids. V shed 7 bases and J shed 2 bases, with 11 bases lying between them. The CDR3 DNA follows: TGTGCCAGCACCGAGTGGCGGAACTATGGCTACACCTTC. As protein: CASTEWRNYGYTF.

DNA of the CDR3: TGTGCCAGCAGCTTGGCCGAACAGAACCTCTACGAGCAGTACTTC. Encoded protein: CASSLAEQNLYEQYF. The chain uses TRBV5-5 and TRBJ2-7; the D is unclear. V lost 0 bases and J 3 bases, leaving 13 bases between the germline ends. The CDR3 length is 15 residues. CDR1 and CDR2 from the germline V gene are SGHKS and YYEKEE (reference sequence).

This chain links TRBV2 with TRBJ2-1; perhaps TRBD2 as D (5 bases). Looked up from germline, CDR1 is SNHLY and CDR2 is FYNNEI. Trimming removed 3 bases from V and 5 bases from J, with 11 bases in between. The CDR3 is 14 amino acids. CDR3: CASSDPGRHNEQFF. The CDR3 DNA follows: TGTGCCAGCAGTGATCCGGGGAGACACAATGAGCAGTTCTTC.

The count of this clonotype is one. CDR3 loop: CATSKRGRGANQPQHF. CDR3 in DNA: TGTGCCACCAGCAAAAGGGGGAGAGGGGCGAATCAGCCCCAGCATTTT. V gene TRBV15 combines with J gene TRBJ1-5; a weak D match, TRBD1 (6 bases). Trimming removed 4 bases from V and 4 bases from J, with 17 bases in between. CDR1 is LNHNV and CDR2 is YYDKDF in the germline V gene (reference sequence). The CDR3 has 16 residues.

The chain combines TRBV3-1 with TRBJ2-3; possibly TRBD1 or TRBD2 for D (5 bases each). V was pared by 1 base and J by 6 bases, with 17 bases between. Germline CDR1 is LGHDT and CDR2 is YNNKEL (reference sequence). The CDR3 is 16 amino acids. The CDR3 loop reads CASSQVQGPGVDTQYF. CDR3 nucleotide sequence: TGTGCCAGCAGCCAAGTCCAGGGACCCGGAGTTGATACGCAGTATTTT.

The rearrangement joins TRBV2 to TRBJ2-3; tentative D call: TRBD2 (6 bases). V was clipped by 1 base and J by 0 bases, with 8 bases between them. This CDR3 contains 15 residues. From germline, CDR1 is SNHLY and CDR2 FYNNEI. The CDR3, as DNA: TGTGCCAGCAGTGAAGAAAGCGGGAGCACAGATACGCAGTATTTT. Translated, it gives CASSEESGSTDTQYF. Using reference TRBV2 and TRBJ2-3 for the parts outside the CDR3, the full variable domain is EPEVTQTPSHQVTQMGQEVILRCVPISNHLYFYWYRQILGQKVEFLVSFYNNEISEKSEIFDDQFSVERPDGSNFTLKIRSTKLEDSAMYFCASSEESGSTDTQYFGPGTRLTVL.